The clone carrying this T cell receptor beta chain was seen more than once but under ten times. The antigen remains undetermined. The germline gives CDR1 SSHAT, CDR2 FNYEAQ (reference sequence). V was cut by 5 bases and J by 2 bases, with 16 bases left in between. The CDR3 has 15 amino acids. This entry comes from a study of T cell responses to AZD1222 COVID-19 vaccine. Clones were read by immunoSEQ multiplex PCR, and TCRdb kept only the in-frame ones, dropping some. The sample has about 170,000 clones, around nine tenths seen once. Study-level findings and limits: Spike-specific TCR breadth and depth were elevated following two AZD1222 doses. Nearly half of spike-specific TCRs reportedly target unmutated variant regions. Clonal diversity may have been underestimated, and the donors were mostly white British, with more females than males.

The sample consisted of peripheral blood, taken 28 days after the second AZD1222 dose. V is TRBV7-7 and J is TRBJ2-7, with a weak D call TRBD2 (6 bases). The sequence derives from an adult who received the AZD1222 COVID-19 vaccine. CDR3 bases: TGTGCCAGCAGCCCGGGCCTTGGGGGGACCTACGAGCAGTACTTC. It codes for CASSPGLGGTYEQYF.